The clone carrying this T cell receptor (beta chain) has a count of ten or more. Its antigen is undetermined. Individual cDNA molecules were tagged with unique molecular identifiers, the study reported. TCRdb re-called the 5' RACE reads through MiXCR, storing one row per CDR3 protein. The sample holds fewer than 65,000 distinct CDR3 sequences, approximately 9.9% seen once. The data were taken from a study of early T cells in non-severe SARS-CoV-2 infection. Whole-study context: Unsorted whole blood bulk RNA was sequenced, with unpaired chains. General study findings and limits: Lookups in VDJdb leaned toward anti-spike CD8 responses and missed private and CD4 specificities.

Trimming removed 3 bases at V and 2 bases at J, with 10 bases between. Germline assignment: CDR1 MNHEY and CDR2 SMNVEV (reference sequence). The CDR3 runs 14 residues. The sequenced sample was whole blood. This TCR was recovered from an adult who was a healthcare worker with PCR-confirmed SARS-CoV-2 infection or an uninfected control (not recorded which). The chain carries TRBV27 and TRBJ1-1, with D possibly TRBD1 on 5 matching bases. In DNA form, the CDR3 reads TGTGCCAGCAGTTTGTCCAGGGCTAACACTGAAGCTTTCTTT. Residues: CASSLSRANTEAFF.